The clone carrying this T cell receptor (beta chain) was seen more than once but under ten times. Its antigen is as yet unknown. This sample is drawn from a study of regulatory T cells in long-lasting Graves disease. Findings of the study overall: Among samples with persistent disease, TRBV28, TRBJ1-2 and TRBJ2-5 were favored. Newly diagnosed Graves' patients exceeded persistent ones in TCR diversity.

Germline CDR1 is MNHEY and CDR2 is SVGEGT. CDR3 length: 15 residues. The junction had 1 base not matched to a gene; V was cut back by 0 bases and J by 2 bases. Sample time point: newly diagnosed GD, antithyroid drugs for less than 3 months. PBMCs were the source of the RNA used for TCR sequencing. Enrollment of patients was through an endocrinology department in Xi'an, China. Assembly of TCR beta libraries relied on iRepertoire HTBI primers together with Arm-PCR of CDR3 regions. In the source study's methods: Detected in the samples were about 58 TRBV and about 15 TRBJ segments. TCRdb itself ran the multiplex PCR reads through MiXCR, one entry per CDR3 protein. In this record, the V and J calls reflect TCRdb's handling and not the investigators' own analysis. This sample has 250,000 to 400,000 distinct CDR3 sequences, with about 18% found just once.

The chain carries TRBV6-2 or TRBV6-3 and TRBJ2-1, with 7 bases matching TRBD2. The receptor comes from a female donor with Graves disease. The sequencing here drew on peripheral blood mononuclear cells (PBMCs), taken at new diagnosis, from a patient treated with antithyroid drugs. CDR3 loop: CASSYSLAPYNEQFF. The DNA for the CDR3 is TGTGCCAGCAGTTACTCACTAGCGCCCTACAATGAGCAGTTCTTC.